The sequence of this T cell receptor (beta chain) was determined in a study of T cell responses to AZD1222 COVID-19 vaccine. TCRdb's copy holds only in-frame clones and misses some; the assay was immunoSEQ multiplex PCR. The table has about 140,000 clones, approximately 90% seen once. Germline loops: CDR1 SGHDN, CDR2 FVKESK. Trimming took 0 bases from V and 5 from J, leaving 14 bases between them. The CDR3 has 16 residues. The sample holds a few counts of this clone. The source is an adult who received the AZD1222 COVID-19 vaccine. The gene calls are TRBV14 and TRBJ2-1; tentatively, D is TRBD1 (5 bases). The specimen comprised peripheral blood, sampled 28 days after the second AZD1222 dose. The CDR3 coding sequence is TGTGCCAGCAGCCAAGAAGGTACGTGGGGCGACAATGAGCAGTTCTTC. Translated, it gives CASSQEGTWGDNEQFF.